Below are 3 T cell receptor beta chains sequenced from a single sample in a study of T-cell reconstitution after alpha-beta-depleted transplantation in children. Unique molecular identifiers were incorporated during preparation of the TCRbeta library. TCRdb reprocessed the PCR reads via MiXCR and lists one record per CDR3 protein. This table holds some 830,000 distinct CDR3 sequences, under 20% found once. The sample consisted of PBMCs, mostly from graft donor cells, taken 360 days after TCRalphabeta/CD19-depleted stem cell transplant. The source of these receptors is a male patient under 18 who had a stem cell transplant for acute lymphoblastic leukemia, so the T cells may come from the graft donor.

This clonotype has only a few counts. The V call is TRBV9, the J call TRBJ2-5; TRBD2 aligns across 11 bases. The CDR3 totals 16 residues. The V gene's germline CDR1 is SGDLS and CDR2 YYNGEE. V lost 3 bases to trimming and J lost 0 bases; unmatched junction nucleotides: 4. CDR3 in DNA: TGTGCCAGCAGCGGGGGACTAGCGGCATACCAAGAGACCCAGTACTTC. As protein: CASSGGLAAYQETQYF.

This clonotype was recorded a few times. The chain is built from TRBV15 and TRBJ2-5, with D possibly TRBD1 on 6 matching bases. This CDR3 has 15 amino acids. The V and J ends lost 4 bases and 5 bases respectively, with 17 bases between them. Looked up from germline, CDR1 is LNHNV and CDR2 is YYDKDF (reference sequence). The DNA for the CDR3 is TGTGCCACCAGCATGGACAGATACTTGCTGGAGACCCAGTACTTC. As protein: CATSMDRYLLETQYF.

This clonotype was seen ten or more times. Here the CDR3 DNA reads TGCGCCAGCAGCCAAGGATCGGGGCCTTCATGGGAGACCCAGTACTTC. This gives the protein CASSQGSGPSWETQYF. The chain links TRBV4-1 to TRBJ2-5; perhaps D is TRBD1 or TRBD2 (5 bases each). The CDR3 runs to 16 residues. Germline CDR1 MGHRA, CDR2 YSYEKL. With 1 base removed from V and 5 bases from J, the gap between germline ends came to 17 bases.